The 17 T cell receptor beta chains presented below share a single source sample, sequenced in a study of tumor-infiltrating lymphocytes in localized non-small cell lung cancer. Clones were sequenced by immunoSEQ multiplex PCR, and TCRdb holds only the in-frame ones, with some missing. The sample holds around 9,600 clones, around four fifths seen once. Sample: lung tumor tissue. The receptor source for this set is a human donor with non-small cell lung cancer.

This chain uses TRBV11-3 with TRBJ2-3; 8 nucleotides line up with TRBD2. V was pared by 0 bases and J by 6 bases, with 8 bases of the junction left unmatched. The germline CDR1 and CDR2 sequences are SGHNT and YENEEA. This CDR3 spans 16 amino acids. The CDR3 here is CASSLDRLAKMDTQYF. CDR3 sequence (DNA): TGTGCCAGCAGCTTAGACAGACTAGCGAAGATGGATACGCAGTATTTT.

V and J are TRBV30 and TRBJ2-7, with TRBD2 as a possible D gene (7 bases). Trimming removed 0 bases at V and 7 bases at J, with 16 bases between. Per germline, CDR1 GTSNPN and CDR2 SVGIG (reference sequence). The CDR3 sequence is 14 residues long. CDR3 DNA: TGTGCCTGGAGTGTACGCGGGGGCAGCCGGGAGCAGTACTTC. It translates to CAWSVRGGSREQYF.

This chain joins TRBV4-2 and TRBJ2-5; tentatively, D is TRBD2 (5 bases). Germline V gene sequence: CDR1 LGHNA, CDR2 YNFKEQ. The length of the CDR3 is 16 residues. Between the trimmed V and J ends, which lost 0 bases and 7 bases, there was a span of 18 bases. As DNA, the CDR3 is TGTGCCAGCAGCCAAGATGAACTAGGTTGGGGAGCGACCCAGTACTTC. The encoded protein is CASSQDELGWGATQYF.

This clone was seen a single time. CDR3 amino acids: CASSTTDRGGKQYF. The CDR3 DNA follows: TGTGCCAGCAGCACCACCGACAGGGGAGGTAAGCAGTACTTC. The V gene is TRBV11-1, the J gene TRBJ2-7, with 8 nucleotides matching TRBD1. Trimming cost V 5 bases and J 8 bases; bases outside gene matches: 11. Germline loops: CDR1 SGHAT, CDR2 FQDESV (reference sequence). The CDR3 loop spans 14 amino acids.

This chain joins TRBV19 and TRBJ1-5, with D possibly matching TRBD1 (5 bases). The CDR3 has 18 amino acids. The germline CDR1 and CDR2 sequences are LNHDA and SQIVND (reference sequence). Trimming left V 4 bases short and J 4 bases short, with 23 bases between. This chain's CDR3 is CASSRPDNFGALNQPQHF. CDR3 bases: TGTGCCAGTAGTAGACCGGACAATTTTGGGGCTTTGAATCAGCCCCAGCATTTT.

A remark on this clone: The junction shows a germline mismatch at one end, possibly a read error. The chain combines TRBV7-7 with TRBJ1-2; the D gene is possibly TRBD1 (5 bases). The CDR3 sequence is 17 residues long. The germline V gene encodes CDR1 SSHAT and CDR2 FNYEAQ (reference sequence). CDR3 in amino acids: CASSFEVDAQGDYGYTF. CDR3 DNA sequence: TGTGCTAGCAGCTTTGAGGTCGACGCCCAAGGGGACTATGGCTACACCTTC.

This clone is large (0.1 to 1%) by share. The genes are TRBV30 and TRBJ2-2, with D unresolved. CDR1 is GTSNPN, CDR2 SVGIG, per germline (reference sequence). The length of the CDR3 is 14 residues. Trimming pared 1 base from V and 2 bases from J, leaving 8 bases between. The CDR3 here is CAWSDVVNTGELFF. CDR3 DNA sequence: TGTGCCTGGAGTGACGTGGTCAACACCGGGGAGCTGTTTTTT. Full variable domain (missing parts from reference TRBV30 and TRBJ2-2): SQTIHQWPATLVQPVGSPLSLECTVEGTSNPNLYWYRQAAGRGLQLLFYSVGIGQISSEVPQNLSASRPQDRQFILSSKKLLLSDSGFYLCAWSDVVNTGELFFGEGSRLTVL.

The CDR3 coding sequence is TGTGCCAGCAGCCACTATATCAGGACGGGGACAGCCTACAATGAGCAGTTCTTC. Residues: CASSHYIRTGTAYNEQFF. The rearrangement uses TRBV28 and TRBJ2-1; 7 bases map to TRBD1. The V segment lost 6 bases and the J segment 2 bases; nucleotides outside the gene matches: 16. The CDR3 extends over 18 amino acids. CDR1 is MDHEN, CDR2 SYDVKM, per germline.

The chain employs TRBV7-3 and TRBJ1-2, with 10 nucleotides matching TRBD1. With V trimmed by 5 bases and J by 3 bases, 6 bases remained unmatched. Looked up from germline, CDR1 is SGHTA and CDR2 is FQGTGA. The CDR3 runs to 15 residues. The CDR3 region is CASSPRDRGDYGYTF. CDR3 in DNA: TGTGCCAGCAGCCCGCGGGACAGGGGTGACTATGGCTACACCTTC.

In DNA form, the CDR3 reads TGTGCCTGGAATTCCGGACAGGGGGCCGGAAACACCATATATTTT. Translation gives CAWNSGQGAGNTIYF. The chain uses TRBV30 and TRBJ1-3; TRBD1 matches 11 bases. The length of the CDR3 is 15 residues. Germline CDR1 GTSNPN, CDR2 SVGIG (reference sequence). V dropped 4 bases and J dropped 4; count of bases not matched to a gene: 6.

This clone turned up a few times. V gene TRBV4-2 combines with J gene TRBJ1-4; D is uncertain. CDR3 length: 13 residues. Per the germline V gene, CDR1 is LGHNA and CDR2 is YNFKEQ. Trimming took off 0 bases at V and 7 bases at J, with 6 bases between the two ends. CDR3 nucleotide sequence: TGTGCCAGCAGCCAAGAAACTTTTGAAAAACTGTTTTTT. Protein sequence: CASSQETFEKLFF.

V and J are TRBV15 and TRBJ2-3; D gene uncertain. The CDR3 length is 13 residues. With 2 bases removed from V and 2 bases from J, the gap between germline ends came to 5 bases. Looked up from germline, CDR1 is LNHNV and CDR2 is YYDKDF (reference sequence). The CDR3 region is CATSRPNTDTQYF. The CDR3 bases are TGTGCCACCAGCAGACCTAACACAGATACGCAGTATTTT.

The chain uses TRBV14 and TRBJ2-7, with D unresolved. This CDR3 has 14 amino acids. Trimming shortened V by 3 bases and J by 2 bases, and 11 bases separated the two germline ends. Germline CDR1 is SGHDN and CDR2 is FVKESK. CDR3 DNA: TGTGCCAGCAGCCATAGAGGTTCGGCCTACGAGCAGTACTTC. Residues: CASSHRGSAYEQYF.

This clone appeared a few times. CDR3 nucleotide sequence: TGTGCCAGCAGCCCCGGGTCGGGAAATCAGCCCCAGCATTTT. Protein sequence: CASSPGSGNQPQHF. The gene calls are TRBV7-9 and TRBJ1-5; D call uncertain. The germline V gene has CDR1 SEHNR and CDR2 FQNEAQ (reference sequence). V lost 5 bases and J lost 4, with 12 bases in between. The CDR3 loop spans 14 amino acids.

This clone was recorded only once. This chain joins TRBV5-6 and TRBJ1-5; D call uncertain. Looked up from germline, CDR1 is SGHDT and CDR2 is YYEEEE. Trimming took 1 base from V and 3 from J, leaving 2 bases between them. This CDR3 is built from 12 residues. This CDR3 reads CASSLSNQPQHF. The CDR3 bases are TGTGCCAGCAGCTTGTCCAATCAGCCCCAGCATTTT.

V usage is TRBV19 and J usage is TRBJ1-2; D gene ambiguous. The CDR3 has 12 residues. Germline V lookup: CDR1 LNHDA, CDR2 SQIVND (reference sequence). Trimming pared 6 bases from V and 7 bases from J, leaving 12 bases between. The CDR3 DNA sequence: TGTGCCAGTAGGGCCGAAGCTGGTGGCTACACCTTC. Protein sequence: CASRAEAGGYTF.

The chain recombines TRBV6-1 with TRBJ1-5; D gene ambiguous. Trimming shortened V by 7 bases and J by 2 bases, and 9 bases separated the two germline ends. Germline CDR1 reads MNHNS; CDR2 reads SASEGT. The CDR3 consists of 13 residues. The CDR3 bases are TGTGCCAGCACACTCTGGGGCAATCAGCCCCAGCATTTT. Residues: CASTLWGNQPQHF.